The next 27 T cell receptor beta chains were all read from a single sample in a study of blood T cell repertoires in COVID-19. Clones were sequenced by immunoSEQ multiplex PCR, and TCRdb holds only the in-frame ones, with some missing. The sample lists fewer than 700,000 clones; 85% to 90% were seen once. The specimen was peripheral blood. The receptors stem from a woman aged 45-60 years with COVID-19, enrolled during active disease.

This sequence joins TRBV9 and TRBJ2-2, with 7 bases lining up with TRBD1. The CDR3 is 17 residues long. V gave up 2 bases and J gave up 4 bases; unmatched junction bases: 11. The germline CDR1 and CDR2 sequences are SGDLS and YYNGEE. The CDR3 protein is CASSVSTGLLTTGELFF. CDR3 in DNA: TGTGCCAGCAGCGTGTCGACAGGGCTCCTGACCACCGGGGAGCTGTTTTTT.

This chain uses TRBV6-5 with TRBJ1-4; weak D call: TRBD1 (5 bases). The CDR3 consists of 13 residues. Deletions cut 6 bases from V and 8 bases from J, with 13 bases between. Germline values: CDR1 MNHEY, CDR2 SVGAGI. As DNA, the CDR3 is TGTGCCAGCAGCCTCGGGAGGGACGAAAAACTGTTTTTT. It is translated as CASSLGRDEKLFF.

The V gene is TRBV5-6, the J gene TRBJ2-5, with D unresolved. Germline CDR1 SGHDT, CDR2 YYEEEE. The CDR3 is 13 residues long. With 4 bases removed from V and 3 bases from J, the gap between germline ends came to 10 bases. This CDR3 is CASSGYREETQYF. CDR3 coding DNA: TGTGCCAGCAGCGGGTACAGAGAAGAGACCCAGTACTTC.

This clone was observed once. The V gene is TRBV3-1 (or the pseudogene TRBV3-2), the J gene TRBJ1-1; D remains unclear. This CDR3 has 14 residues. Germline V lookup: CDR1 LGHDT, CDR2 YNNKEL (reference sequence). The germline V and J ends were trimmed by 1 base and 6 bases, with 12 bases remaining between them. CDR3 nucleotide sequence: TGTGCCAGCAGCCAAGGCGGCGTAAAGTCTGAAGCTTTCTTT. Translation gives CASSQGGVKSEAFF.

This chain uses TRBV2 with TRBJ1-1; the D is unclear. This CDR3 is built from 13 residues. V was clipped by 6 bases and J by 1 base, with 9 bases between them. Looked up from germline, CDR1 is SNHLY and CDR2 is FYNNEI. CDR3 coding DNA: TGTGCCAGCAGCCTCTATGAGAACACTGAAGCTTTCTTT. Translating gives CASSLYENTEAFF.

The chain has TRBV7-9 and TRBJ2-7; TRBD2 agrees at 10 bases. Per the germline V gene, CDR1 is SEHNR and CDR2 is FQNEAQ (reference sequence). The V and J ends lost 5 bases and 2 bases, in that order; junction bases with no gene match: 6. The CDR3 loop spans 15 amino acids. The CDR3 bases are TGTGCCAGCAGCCCCAGGACTAGCGGAACCTACGAGCAGTACTTC. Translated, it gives CASSPRTSGTYEQYF.

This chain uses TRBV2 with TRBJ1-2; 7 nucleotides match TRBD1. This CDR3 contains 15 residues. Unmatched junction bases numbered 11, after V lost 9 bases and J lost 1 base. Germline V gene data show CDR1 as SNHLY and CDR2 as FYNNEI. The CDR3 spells CASTGDTMINYGYTF. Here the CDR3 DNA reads TGTGCCAGTACAGGGGACACTATGATTAACTATGGCTACACCTTC.

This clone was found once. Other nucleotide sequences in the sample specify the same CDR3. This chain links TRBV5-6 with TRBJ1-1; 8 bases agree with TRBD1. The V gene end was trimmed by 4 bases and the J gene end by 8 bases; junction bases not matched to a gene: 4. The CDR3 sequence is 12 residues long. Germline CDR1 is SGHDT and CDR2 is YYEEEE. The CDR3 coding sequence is TGTGCCAGCAGCGGCGGACAGGGAGAAGCTTTCTTT. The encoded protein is CASSGGQGEAFF.

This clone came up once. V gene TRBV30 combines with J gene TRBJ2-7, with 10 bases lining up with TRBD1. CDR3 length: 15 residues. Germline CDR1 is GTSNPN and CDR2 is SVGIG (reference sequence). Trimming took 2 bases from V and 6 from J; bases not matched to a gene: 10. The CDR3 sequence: CAWSHPGTGVGEQYF. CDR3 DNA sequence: TGTGCCTGGAGTCACCCCGGGACAGGGGTAGGCGAGCAGTACTTC. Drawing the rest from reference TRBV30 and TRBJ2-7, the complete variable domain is SQTIHQWPATLVQPVGSPLSLECTVEGTSNPNLYWYRQAAGRGLQLLFYSVGIGQISSEVPQNLSASRPQDRQFILSSKKLLLSDSGFYLCAWSHPGTGVGEQYFGPGTRLTVT.

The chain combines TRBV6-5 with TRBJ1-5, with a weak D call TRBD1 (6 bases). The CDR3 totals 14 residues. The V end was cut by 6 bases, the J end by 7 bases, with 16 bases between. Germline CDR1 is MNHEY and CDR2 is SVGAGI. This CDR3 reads CASSRTGTGQPQHF. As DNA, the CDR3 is TGTGCCAGCAGCCGTACAGGGACGGGGCAGCCCCAGCATTTT.

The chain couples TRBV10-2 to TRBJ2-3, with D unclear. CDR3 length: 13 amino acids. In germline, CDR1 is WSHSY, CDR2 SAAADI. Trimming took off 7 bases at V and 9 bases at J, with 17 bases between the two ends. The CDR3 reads CASMPALVRTQYF. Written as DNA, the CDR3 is TGCGCCAGCATGCCAGCCCTAGTCAGAACGCAGTATTTT.

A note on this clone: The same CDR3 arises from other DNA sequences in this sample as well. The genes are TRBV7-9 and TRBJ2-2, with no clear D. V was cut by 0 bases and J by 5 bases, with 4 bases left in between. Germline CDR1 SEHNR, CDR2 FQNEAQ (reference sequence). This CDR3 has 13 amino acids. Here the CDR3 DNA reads TGTGCCAGCAGCTTAGCCGGGACCGGGGAGCTGTTTTTT. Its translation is CASSLAGTGELFF.

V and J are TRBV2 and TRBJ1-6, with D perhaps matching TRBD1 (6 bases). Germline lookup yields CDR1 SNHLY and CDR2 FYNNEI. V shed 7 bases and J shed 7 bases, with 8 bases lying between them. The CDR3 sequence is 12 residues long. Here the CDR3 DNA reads TGTGCCAGCAACACAGGGAATTCACCCCTCCACTTT. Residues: CASNTGNSPLHF. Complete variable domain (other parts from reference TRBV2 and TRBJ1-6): EPEVTQTPSHQVTQMGQEVILRCVPISNHLYFYWYRQILGQKVEFLVSFYNNEISEKSEIFDDQFSVERPDGSNFTLKIRSTKLEDSAMYFCASNTGNSPLHFGNGTRLTVT.

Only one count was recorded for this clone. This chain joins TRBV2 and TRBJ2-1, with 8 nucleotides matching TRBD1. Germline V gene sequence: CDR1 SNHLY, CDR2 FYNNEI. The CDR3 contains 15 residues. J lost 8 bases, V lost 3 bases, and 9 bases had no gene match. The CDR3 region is CASSEGTGLDDEQFF. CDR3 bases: TGTGCCAGCAGTGAGGGGACAGGACTTGACGATGAGCAGTTCTTC.

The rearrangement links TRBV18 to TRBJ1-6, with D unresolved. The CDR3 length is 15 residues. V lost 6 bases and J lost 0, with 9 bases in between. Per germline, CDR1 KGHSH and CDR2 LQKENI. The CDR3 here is CASSSAGSYNSPLHF. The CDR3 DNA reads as TGTGCCAGCTCGTCCGCCGGCTCCTATAATTCACCCCTCCACTTT.

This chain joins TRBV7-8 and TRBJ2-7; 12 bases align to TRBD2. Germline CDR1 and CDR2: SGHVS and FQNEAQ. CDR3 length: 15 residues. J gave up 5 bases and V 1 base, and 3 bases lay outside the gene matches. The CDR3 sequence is CASSLGLAGVHEQYF. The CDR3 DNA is TGTGCCAGCAGCTTAGGACTAGCGGGGGTCCACGAGCAGTACTTC.

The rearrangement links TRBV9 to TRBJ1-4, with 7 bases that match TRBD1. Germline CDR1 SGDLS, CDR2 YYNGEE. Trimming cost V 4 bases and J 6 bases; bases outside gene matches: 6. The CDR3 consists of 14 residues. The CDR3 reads CASSKGGSDEKLFF. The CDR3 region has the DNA TGTGCCAGCAGCAAAGGGGGCTCGGATGAAAAACTGTTTTTT.

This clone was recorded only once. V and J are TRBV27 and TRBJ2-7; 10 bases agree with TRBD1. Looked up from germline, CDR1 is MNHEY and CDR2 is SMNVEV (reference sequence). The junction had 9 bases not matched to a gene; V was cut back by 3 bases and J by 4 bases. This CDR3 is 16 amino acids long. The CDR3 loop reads CASSFQTGTGAYEQYF. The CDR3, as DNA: TGTGCCAGCAGTTTTCAAACCGGGACAGGGGCATACGAGCAGTACTTC.

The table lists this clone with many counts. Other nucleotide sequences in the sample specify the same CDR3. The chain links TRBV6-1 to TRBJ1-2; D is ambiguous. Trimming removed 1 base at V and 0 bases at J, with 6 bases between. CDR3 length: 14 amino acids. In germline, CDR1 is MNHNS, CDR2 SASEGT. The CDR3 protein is CASSEGSSNYGYTF. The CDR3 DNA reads TGTGCCAGCAGTGAAGGGAGCTCTAACTATGGCTACACCTTC.

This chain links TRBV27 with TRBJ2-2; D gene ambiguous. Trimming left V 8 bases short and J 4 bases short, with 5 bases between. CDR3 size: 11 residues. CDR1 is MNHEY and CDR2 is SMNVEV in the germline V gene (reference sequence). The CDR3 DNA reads TGTGCCAGCCTCTCCACCGGGGAGCTGTTTTTT. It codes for CASLSTGELFF.

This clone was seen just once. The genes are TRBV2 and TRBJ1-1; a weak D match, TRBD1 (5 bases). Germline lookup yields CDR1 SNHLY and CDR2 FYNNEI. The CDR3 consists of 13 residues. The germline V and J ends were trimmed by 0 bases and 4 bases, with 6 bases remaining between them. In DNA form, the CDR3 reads TGTGCCAGCAGTGAAGCCAGGGCCACTGAAGCTTTCTTT. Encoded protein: CASSEARATEAFF. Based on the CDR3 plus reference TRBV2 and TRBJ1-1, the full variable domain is EPEVTQTPSHQVTQMGQEVILRCVPISNHLYFYWYRQILGQKVEFLVSFYNNEISEKSEIFDDQFSVERPDGSNFTLKIRSTKLEDSAMYFCASSEARATEAFFGQGTRLTVV.

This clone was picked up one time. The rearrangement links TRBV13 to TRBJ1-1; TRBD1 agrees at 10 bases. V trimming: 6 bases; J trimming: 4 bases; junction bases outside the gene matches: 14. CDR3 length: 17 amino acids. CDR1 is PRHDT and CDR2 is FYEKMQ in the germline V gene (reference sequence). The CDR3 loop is CASSFQPGQGPLTEAFF. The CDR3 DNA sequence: TGTGCCAGCAGTTTCCAGCCGGGACAGGGGCCCCTCACTGAAGCTTTCTTT.

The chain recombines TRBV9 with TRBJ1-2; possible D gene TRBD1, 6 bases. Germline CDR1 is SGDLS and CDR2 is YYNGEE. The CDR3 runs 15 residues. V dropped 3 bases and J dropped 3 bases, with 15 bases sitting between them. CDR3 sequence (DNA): TGTGCCAGCAGCGGGGCAGGGGTCCCCTACTATGGCTACACCTTC. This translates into CASSGAGVPYYGYTF.

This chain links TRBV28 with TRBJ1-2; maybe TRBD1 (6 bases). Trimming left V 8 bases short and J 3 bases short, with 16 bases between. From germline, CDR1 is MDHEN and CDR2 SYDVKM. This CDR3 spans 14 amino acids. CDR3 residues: CASLVRGAHYGYTF. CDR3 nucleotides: TGTGCCAGCCTTGTTCGGGGGGCGCACTATGGCTACACCTTC.

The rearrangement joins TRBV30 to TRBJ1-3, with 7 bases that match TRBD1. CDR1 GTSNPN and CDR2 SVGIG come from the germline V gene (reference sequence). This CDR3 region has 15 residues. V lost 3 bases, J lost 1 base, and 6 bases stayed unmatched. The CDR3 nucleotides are TGTGCCTGGAGGGGCAGGGGGTGGTCTGGAAACACCATATATTTT. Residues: CAWRGRGWSGNTIYF.

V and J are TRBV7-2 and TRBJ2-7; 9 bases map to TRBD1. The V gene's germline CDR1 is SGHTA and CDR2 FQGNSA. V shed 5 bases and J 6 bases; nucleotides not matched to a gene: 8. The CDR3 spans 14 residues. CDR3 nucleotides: TGTGCCAGCAGCCCAGGGACAGGGAAGGGCGAGCAGTACTTC. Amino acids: CASSPGTGKGEQYF.

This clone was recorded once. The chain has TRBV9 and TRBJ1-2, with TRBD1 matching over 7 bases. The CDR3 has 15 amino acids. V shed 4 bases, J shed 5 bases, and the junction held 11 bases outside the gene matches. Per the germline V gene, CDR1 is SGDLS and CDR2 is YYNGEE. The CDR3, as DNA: TGTGCCAGCAGCCAAGGACAGGAAATATCGTATGGCTACACCTTC. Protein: CASSQGQEISYGYTF.